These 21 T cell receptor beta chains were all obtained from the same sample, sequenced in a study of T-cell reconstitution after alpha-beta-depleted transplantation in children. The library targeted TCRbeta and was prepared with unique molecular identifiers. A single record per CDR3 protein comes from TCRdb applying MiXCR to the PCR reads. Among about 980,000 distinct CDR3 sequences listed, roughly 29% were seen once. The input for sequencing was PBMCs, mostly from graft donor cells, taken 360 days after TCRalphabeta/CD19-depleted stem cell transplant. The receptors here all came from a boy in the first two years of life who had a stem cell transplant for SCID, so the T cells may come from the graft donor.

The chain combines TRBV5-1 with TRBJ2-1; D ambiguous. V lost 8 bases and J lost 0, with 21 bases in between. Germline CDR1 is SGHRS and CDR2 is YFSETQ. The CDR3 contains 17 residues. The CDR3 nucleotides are TGCGCCAGTTCCCAGCACGGTTCCCGGAGCTCCTACAATGAGCAGTTCTTC. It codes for CASSQHGSRSSYNEQFF.

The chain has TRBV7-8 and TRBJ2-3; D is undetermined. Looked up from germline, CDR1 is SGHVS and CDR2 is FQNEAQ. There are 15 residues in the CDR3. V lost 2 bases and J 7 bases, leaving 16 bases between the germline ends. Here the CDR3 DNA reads TGTGCCAGCAGCTTAAGTCCCTTGGCGTTCCATACGCAGTATTTT. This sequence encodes CASSLSPLAFHTQYF.

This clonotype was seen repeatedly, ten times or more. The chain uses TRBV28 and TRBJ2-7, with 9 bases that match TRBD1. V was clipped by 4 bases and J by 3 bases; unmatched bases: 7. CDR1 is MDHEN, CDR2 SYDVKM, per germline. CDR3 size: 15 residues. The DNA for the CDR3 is TGTGCCAGCAGTTACGCGGGACAGGGTGTCTACGAGCAGTACTTC. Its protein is CASSYAGQGVYEQYF.

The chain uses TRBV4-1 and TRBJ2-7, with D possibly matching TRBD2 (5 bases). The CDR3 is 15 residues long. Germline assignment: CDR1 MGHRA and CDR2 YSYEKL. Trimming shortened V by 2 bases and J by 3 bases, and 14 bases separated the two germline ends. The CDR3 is CASSQLDGIHYEQYF. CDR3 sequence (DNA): TGCGCCAGCAGCCAACTGGACGGGATACACTACGAGCAGTACTTC.

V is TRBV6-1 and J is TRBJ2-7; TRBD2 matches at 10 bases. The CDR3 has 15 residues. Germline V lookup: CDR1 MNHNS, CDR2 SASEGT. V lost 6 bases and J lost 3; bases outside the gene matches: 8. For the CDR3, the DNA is TGTGCCAGCAGACAACTAGCGGGGCGAAACTACGAGCAGTACTTC. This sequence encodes CASRQLAGRNYEQYF.

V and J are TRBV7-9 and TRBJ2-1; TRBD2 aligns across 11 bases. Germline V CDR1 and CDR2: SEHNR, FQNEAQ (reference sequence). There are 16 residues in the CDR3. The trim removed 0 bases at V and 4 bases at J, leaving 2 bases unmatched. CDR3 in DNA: TGTGCCAGCAGCTTAGCAACTAGCGGGAGTTACAATGAGCAGTTCTTC. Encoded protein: CASSLATSGSYNEQFF.

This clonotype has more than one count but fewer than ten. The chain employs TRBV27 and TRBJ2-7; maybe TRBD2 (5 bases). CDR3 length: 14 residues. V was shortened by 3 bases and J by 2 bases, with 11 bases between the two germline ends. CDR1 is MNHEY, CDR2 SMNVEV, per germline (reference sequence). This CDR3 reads CASSFGAGPYEQYF. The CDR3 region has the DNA TGTGCCAGCAGTTTCGGCGCGGGTCCCTACGAGCAGTACTTC.

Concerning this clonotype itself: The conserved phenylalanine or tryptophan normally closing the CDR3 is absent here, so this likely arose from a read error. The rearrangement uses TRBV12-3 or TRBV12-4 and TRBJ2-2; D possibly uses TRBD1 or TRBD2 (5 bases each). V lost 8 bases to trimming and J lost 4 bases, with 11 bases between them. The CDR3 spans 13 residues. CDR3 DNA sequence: TGTGCCAGCGTCTATGGGGGCACCGGGGAGCTGTTTGTT. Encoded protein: CASVYGGTGELFV.

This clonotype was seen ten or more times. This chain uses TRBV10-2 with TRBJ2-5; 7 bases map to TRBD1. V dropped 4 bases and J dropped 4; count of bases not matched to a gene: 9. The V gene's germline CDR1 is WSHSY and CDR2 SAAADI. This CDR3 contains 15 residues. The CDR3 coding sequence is TGCGCCAGCAGTGGTGTGACAGGGTCAGGAGAGACCCAGTACTTC. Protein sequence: CASSGVTGSGETQYF.

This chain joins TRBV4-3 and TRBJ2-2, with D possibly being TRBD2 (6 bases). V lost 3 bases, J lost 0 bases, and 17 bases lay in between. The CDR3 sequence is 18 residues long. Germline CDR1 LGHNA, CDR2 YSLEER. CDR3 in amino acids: CASSHRRAGYSNTGELFF. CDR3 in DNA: TGCGCCAGCAGCCACCGCCGAGCGGGCTATTCGAACACCGGGGAGCTGTTTTTT.

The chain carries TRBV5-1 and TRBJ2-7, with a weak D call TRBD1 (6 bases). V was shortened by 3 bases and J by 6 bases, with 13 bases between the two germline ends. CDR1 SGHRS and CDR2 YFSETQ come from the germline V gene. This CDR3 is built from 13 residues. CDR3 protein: CASSSAGAGEQYF. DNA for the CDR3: TGCGCCAGCAGCTCGGCAGGGGCTGGCGAGCAGTACTTC.

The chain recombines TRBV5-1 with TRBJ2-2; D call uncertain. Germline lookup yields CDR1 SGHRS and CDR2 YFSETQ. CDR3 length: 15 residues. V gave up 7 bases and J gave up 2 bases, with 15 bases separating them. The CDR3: CASCRRSVNTGELFF. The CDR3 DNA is TGCGCCAGCTGCCGACGGAGCGTTAACACCGGGGAGCTGTTTTTT.

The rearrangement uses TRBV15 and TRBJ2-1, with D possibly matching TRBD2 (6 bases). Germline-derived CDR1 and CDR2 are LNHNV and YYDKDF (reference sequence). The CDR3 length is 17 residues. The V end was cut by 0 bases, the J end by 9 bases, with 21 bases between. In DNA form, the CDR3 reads TGTGCCACCAGCAGAGATACCGGTAGAAGAGTGGGGGGTGAGCAGTTCTTC. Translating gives CATSRDTGRRVGGEQFF. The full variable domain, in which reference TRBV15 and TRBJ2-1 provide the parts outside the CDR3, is DAMVIQNPRYQVTQFGKPVTLSCSQTLNHNVMYWYQQKSSQAPKLLFHYYDKDFNNEADTPDNFQSRRPNTSFCFLDIRSPGLGDTAMYLCATSRDTGRRVGGEQFFGPGTRLTVL.

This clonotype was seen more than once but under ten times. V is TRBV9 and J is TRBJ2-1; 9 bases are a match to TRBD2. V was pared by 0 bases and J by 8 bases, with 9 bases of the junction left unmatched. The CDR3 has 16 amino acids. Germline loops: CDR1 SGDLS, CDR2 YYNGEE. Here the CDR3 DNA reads TGTGCCAGCAGCGTAGGTGCGGGGGGGCCGGTTGATGAGCAGTTCTTC. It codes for CASSVGAGGPVDEQFF.

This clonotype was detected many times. The CDR3, as DNA: TGTGCCAGCAGCTTGGTAGCCAAAAACATTCAGTACTTC. This codes for CASSLVAKNIQYF. The chain employs TRBV5-6 and TRBJ2-4, with D uncertain. This CDR3 spans 13 amino acids. The germline V gene encodes CDR1 SGHDT and CDR2 YYEEEE. V was clipped by 0 bases and J by 0 bases, with 1 base between them.

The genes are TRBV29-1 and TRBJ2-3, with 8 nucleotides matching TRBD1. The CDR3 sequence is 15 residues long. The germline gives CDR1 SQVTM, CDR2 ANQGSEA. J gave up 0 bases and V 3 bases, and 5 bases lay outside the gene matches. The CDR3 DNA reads TGCAGCGTTGAGAAACAGGGGGTGAGCACAGATACGCAGTATTTT. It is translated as CSVEKQGVSTDTQYF.

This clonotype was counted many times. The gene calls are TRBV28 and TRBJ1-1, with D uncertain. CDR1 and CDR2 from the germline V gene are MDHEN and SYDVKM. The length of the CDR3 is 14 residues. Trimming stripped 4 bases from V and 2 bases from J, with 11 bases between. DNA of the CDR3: TGTGCCAGCAGTTCAGGAGGGAGAAACACTGAAGCTTTCTTT. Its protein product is CASSSGGRNTEAFF.

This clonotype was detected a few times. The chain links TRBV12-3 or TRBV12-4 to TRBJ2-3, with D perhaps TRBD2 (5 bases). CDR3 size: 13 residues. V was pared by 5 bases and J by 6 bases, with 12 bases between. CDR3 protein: CASSPNTRDTQYF. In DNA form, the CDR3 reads TGTGCCAGCAGTCCAAATACTAGGGATACGCAGTATTTT.

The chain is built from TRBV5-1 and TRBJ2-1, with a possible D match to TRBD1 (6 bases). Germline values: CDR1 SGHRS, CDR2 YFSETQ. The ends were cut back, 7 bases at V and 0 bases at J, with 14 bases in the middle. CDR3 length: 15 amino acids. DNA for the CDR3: TGCGCCAGCGGTCCGACAGGAGGCTCCTACAATGAGCAGTTCTTC. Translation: CASGPTGGSYNEQFF.

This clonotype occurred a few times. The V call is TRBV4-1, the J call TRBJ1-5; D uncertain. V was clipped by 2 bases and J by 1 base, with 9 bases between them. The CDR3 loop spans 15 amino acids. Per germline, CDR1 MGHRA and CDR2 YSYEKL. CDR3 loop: CASSQRQASNQPQHF. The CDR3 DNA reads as TGCGCCAGCAGCCAAAGACAAGCGAGCAATCAGCCCCAGCATTTT.

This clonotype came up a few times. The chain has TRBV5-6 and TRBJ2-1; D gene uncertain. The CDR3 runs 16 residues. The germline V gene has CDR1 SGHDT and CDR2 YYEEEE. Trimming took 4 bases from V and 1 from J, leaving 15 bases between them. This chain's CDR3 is CASSLITGSSYNEQFF. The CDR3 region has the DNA TGTGCCAGCAGCCTAATAACCGGGTCTTCCTACAATGAGCAGTTCTTC.